The next 19 T cell receptor beta chains were all read from a single sample in a study of T cells in Graves' hyperthyroidism and ophthalmopathy. Template material for amplifying TCR beta CDR3 regions consisted of RNA transcripts. RT-PCR in the first round (using the HTBI primer set) targeted the TCR CDR3. A single record per CDR3 protein comes from TCRdb applying MiXCR to the multiplex PCR reads. The data hold approximately 560,000 distinct CDR3 sequences, with around 45% observed a single time. Sequences were obtained from peripheral blood or thyroid tissue (not recorded which). The source is a woman aged 18-29 years with Graves' hyperthyroidism.

The chain carries TRBV10-3 and TRBJ1-1, with unresolved D. The germline CDR1 and CDR2 sequences are ENHRY and SYGVKD. This CDR3 is 13 amino acids long. The germline V and J ends were trimmed by 7 bases and 6 bases, with 15 bases remaining between them. The CDR3 DNA reads TGTGCCATCAATCAGGACTTGAGCCCTGAAGCTTTCTTT. Amino acid sequence: CAINQDLSPEAFF.

This clonotype turned up a few times. V usage is TRBV7-9 and J usage is TRBJ1-1; tentative D call: TRBD1 (5 bases). CDR1 is SEHNR and CDR2 is FQNEAQ in the germline V gene (reference sequence). V was trimmed by 0 bases and J by 8 bases, leaving 19 bases between them. The CDR3 extends over 16 amino acids. CDR3 sequence reads: CASSLARGALGFEAFF. As DNA, the CDR3 is TGTGCCAGCAGCTTAGCGAGGGGTGCGCTCGGTTTCGAAGCTTTCTTT.

This clonotype occurred many times. The chain joins TRBV10-3 to TRBJ1-5; no definite D call. Germline values: CDR1 ENHRY, CDR2 SYGVKD. CDR3 size: 15 residues. The germline V and J ends were trimmed by 0 bases and 3 bases, with 9 bases remaining between them. DNA of the CDR3: TGTGCCATCAGTGAGTCGATTTGGAACAATCAGCCCCAGCATTTT. Translated: CAISESIWNNQPQHF.

Only a few counts were recorded for this clonotype. The chain is built from TRBV5-1 and TRBJ1-1, with a tentative D call TRBD1 (5 bases). Germline CDR1 is SGHRS and CDR2 is YFSETQ. The CDR3 covers 13 residues. V was cut by 0 bases and J by 11 bases, with 14 bases left in between. CDR3 sequence reads: CASSLGDGSVAFF. The DNA for the CDR3 is TGCGCCAGCAGCTTGGGGGACGGATCCGTCGCTTTCTTT.

This clonotype has a handful of counts. The rearrangement uses TRBV29-1 and TRBJ1-4; D call uncertain. Germline V CDR1 and CDR2: SQVTM, ANQGSEA. CDR3 size: 12 residues. CDR3 in DNA: TGCAGTTACCGAGGGTTACGAGAAAAACTGTTTTTT. Protein: CSYRGLREKLFF.

The V and J genes are TRBV11-2 and TRBJ1-2; no reliable D call. The V end was cut by 2 bases, the J end by 10 bases, with 17 bases between. The V gene's germline CDR1 is SGHAT and CDR2 FQNNGV. The CDR3 totals 14 residues. CDR3 region: CASSLNPTKDDYTF. CDR3 bases: TGTGCCAGCAGCTTAAATCCGACAAAGGATGACTACACCTTC.

This chain connects TRBV25-1 to TRBJ2-7, with 7 bases fitting TRBD1. The trim removed 5 bases at V and 4 bases at J, leaving 11 bases unmatched. Germline V CDR1 and CDR2: MGHDK, SYGVNS. There are 15 residues in the CDR3. The CDR3 is CASSPRDRLSYEQYF. The CDR3 DNA is TGTGCCAGCAGTCCAAGGGACAGACTCTCGTACGAGCAGTACTTC.

This clonotype was observed a few times. V is TRBV4-1 and J is TRBJ2-5, with TRBD2 matching 9 bases. Germline V gives CDR1 MGHRA, CDR2 YSYEKL. This CDR3 spans 16 amino acids. The junction had 8 bases not matched to a gene; V was cut back by 1 base and J by 5 bases. CDR3 sequence reads: CASSQVGASGKETQYF. The CDR3 region has the DNA TGCGCCAGCAGCCAAGTCGGGGCTAGCGGGAAGGAGACCCAGTACTTC.

In the case of this clonotype: This is likely a read error, given that the CDR3 carries no conserved phenylalanine or tryptophan at its end. The DNA is omitted, as the CDR3 cannot be located on it reliably, and the CDR3 follows TCRdb's listing. The chain is built from TRBV7-9 and TRBJ2-5; the table's D gene call, TRBD2, was not cross checked with the DNA. The CDR3 contains 13 residues when both ends are counted. Germline loops: CDR1 SEHNR, CDR2 FQNEAQ (reference sequence). The CDR3 region is CASSPEAGGRVWL.

The chain links TRBV20-1 to TRBJ1-1, with 8 bases fitting TRBD1. Germline CDR1 reads DFQATT; CDR2 reads SNEGSKA (reference sequence). The CDR3 is 14 residues long. The V segment lost 3 bases and the J segment 4 bases; nucleotides outside the gene matches: 7. In DNA, the CDR3 is TGCAGTGCTAGGACTCAGGGGGCCGGCACTGAAGCTTTCTTT. It yields the protein CSARTQGAGTEAFF.

This sequence joins TRBV7-3 and TRBJ1-1; no clear D. The CDR3 length is 13 residues. Germline-derived CDR1 and CDR2 are SGHTA and FQGTGA. With 0 bases removed from V and 3 bases from J, the gap between germline ends came to 5 bases. The CDR3 coding sequence is TGTGCCAGCAGCTTAACGTCAGACACTGAAGCTTTCTTT. This gives the protein CASSLTSDTEAFF.

This sequence joins TRBV2 and TRBJ1-2; 7 bases match TRBD1. The V and J ends lost 0 bases and 13 bases, in that order; junction bases with no gene match: 8. This CDR3 comprises 13 residues. The germline V gene encodes CDR1 SNHLY and CDR2 FYNNEI. The CDR3 here is CASSEAARQGFTF. The CDR3 DNA is TGTGCCAGCAGTGAAGCTGCGAGACAGGGTTTCACCTTC.

Points on this clonotype: A read error may explain this, as a much larger clone is one base away. The chain is built from TRBV2 and TRBJ2-5; 7 bases agree with TRBD2. The CDR3 has 14 amino acids. Germline CDR1 SNHLY, CDR2 FYNNEI. The CDR3 protein is CASSARGSQVTQYF. The DNA for the CDR3 is TGTGCCAGCAGTGCTCGCGGGAGTCAAGTGACCCAGTACTTC.

This clonotype was seen many times. CDR3 DNA: TGTGCCAGCAGCCAGAACAAGGGTGCAGAGACCCAGTACTTC. This sequence encodes CASSQNKGAETQYF. This chain connects TRBV7-9 to TRBJ2-5, with no clear D. The CDR3 runs 14 residues. V lost 5 bases and J 4 bases, leaving 14 bases between the germline ends. CDR1 SEHNR and CDR2 FQNEAQ come from the germline V gene (reference sequence). Together with reference TRBV7-9 and TRBJ2-5, the CDR3 gives the full variable domain: DTGVSQNPRHKITKRGQNVTFRCDPISEHNRLYWYRQTLGQGPEFLTYFQNEAQLEKSRLLSDRFSAERPKGSFSTLEIQRTEQGDSAMYLCASSQNKGAETQYFGPGTRLLVL.

CDR3 loop: CTGQANLAEQYF. The CDR3 DNA is TGTACCGGACAGGCTAACCTGGCCGAGCAGTACTTC. The chain uses TRBV11-1 and TRBJ2-7; 7 nucleotides line up with TRBD1. The CDR3 extends over 12 amino acids. Germline CDR1 reads SGHAT; CDR2 reads FQDESV (reference sequence).

Turning to this clonotype: Given a much more abundant clone one base away, this may be a read error. The gene calls are TRBV2 and TRBJ2-7, with TRBD2 identical over 8 bases. Trimming cost V 5 bases and J 6 bases; bases outside gene matches: 9. CDR1 SNHLY and CDR2 FYNNEI come from the germline V gene. The CDR3 contains 14 residues. CDR3 DNA: TGTGCCAGCAGTAAAATAGCGGGATCGGGCGAGCAGTACTTC. Amino acid sequence: CASSKIAGSGEQYF.

There are many counts of this clonotype. The chain employs TRBV11-1 and TRBJ1-2, with 7 positions matching TRBD1. The junction had 3 bases not matched to a gene; V was cut back by 5 bases and J by 0 bases. Per the germline V gene, CDR1 is SGHAT and CDR2 is FQDESV (reference sequence). The CDR3 is made up of 14 amino acids. The CDR3 DNA sequence: TGTGCCAGCAGCCAAGGGACAGCTAACTATGGCTACACCTTC. This encodes CASSQGTANYGYTF.

In its sample, this clonotype was seen many times. The chain recombines TRBV7-2 with TRBJ2-7; D not certain. The CDR3 consists of 11 residues. The V and J ends lost 5 bases and 7 bases respectively, with 9 bases between them. Germline lookup yields CDR1 SGHTA and CDR2 FQGNSA. The CDR3 reads CASSLLREQYF. DNA of the CDR3: TGTGCCAGCAGCCTCCTGAGGGAGCAGTACTTC.

This CDR3 reads CARTGTAGQETQYF. CDR3 nucleotides: TGTGCCCGCACCGGGACAGCGGGACAAGAGACCCAGTACTTC. This chain joins TRBV2 and TRBJ2-5; D is possibly TRBD1 or TRBD2 (7 bases each). There are 14 residues in the CDR3. Trimming removed 11 bases at V and 2 bases at J, with 18 bases between. CDR1 SNHLY and CDR2 FYNNEI come from the germline V gene.